This T cell receptor (beta chain) is from a study of vaccination effects on CD4 cells after COVID-19. Using immunoSEQ multiplex PCR, the repertoire was profiled, and TCRdb retains in-frame clones only, with some absent. The data contain tens of thousands of clones, roughly 79% of them singletons. Viral peptide pool expansion of antigen-specific CD4+ T cells preceded sequencing in the ViraFEST assay. The culture ran for around nine days, and then CD4+ T cells were isolated. Having tested negative for nucleocapsid antibodies, the vaccine recipients showed no prior SARS-CoV-2 infection. The CDR3 consists of 15 residues. V shed 4 bases, J shed 9 bases, and the junction held 4 bases outside the gene matches. Germline V lookup: CDR1 SGHTA, CDR2 FQGNSA. Points on this clone: As yet, its antigen is unknown.

The source material was CD4+ T cells from PBMCs cultured with SARS-CoV-2 spike peptides, sampled before COVID-19 vaccination. This sequence joins TRBV7-2 and TRBJ2-1; 15 positions match TRBD2. The sequence was obtained from a human donor who received a COVID-19 vaccine. The CDR3 DNA is TGTGCCAGCAGCTACTGGACTAGCGGGGGGGGTGAGCAGTTCTTC. Its translation is CASSYWTSGGGEQFF.